This TCR beta chain was recovered during a study of T cells after yellow fever vaccination. Trimming removed 5 bases from V and 4 bases from J, with 23 bases in between. The germline CDR1 and CDR2 sequences are MNHEY and SMNVEV (reference sequence). The CDR3 length is 17 residues. Template-switching 5'RACE yielded the TCR cDNA; a universal primer site and UMIs were added in the process. MiXCR, run by TCRdb on the 5' RACE reads, gives a single entry per CDR3 protein. This table holds some 320,000 distinct CDR3 sequences, about 4% found once. This clonotype was obtained from a man in his late teens or twenties who received the YFV17D yellow fever vaccine. The genes are TRBV27 and TRBJ1-2; possibly TRBD1 for D (5 bases). The sequences come from PBMCs, collected 5 days after the yellow fever booster vaccination. DNA of the CDR3: TGTGCCAGCAGTCAAACCCCCCCAATACGGGGACGCTATGGCTACACCTTC. Translated: CASSQTPPIRGRYGYTF.